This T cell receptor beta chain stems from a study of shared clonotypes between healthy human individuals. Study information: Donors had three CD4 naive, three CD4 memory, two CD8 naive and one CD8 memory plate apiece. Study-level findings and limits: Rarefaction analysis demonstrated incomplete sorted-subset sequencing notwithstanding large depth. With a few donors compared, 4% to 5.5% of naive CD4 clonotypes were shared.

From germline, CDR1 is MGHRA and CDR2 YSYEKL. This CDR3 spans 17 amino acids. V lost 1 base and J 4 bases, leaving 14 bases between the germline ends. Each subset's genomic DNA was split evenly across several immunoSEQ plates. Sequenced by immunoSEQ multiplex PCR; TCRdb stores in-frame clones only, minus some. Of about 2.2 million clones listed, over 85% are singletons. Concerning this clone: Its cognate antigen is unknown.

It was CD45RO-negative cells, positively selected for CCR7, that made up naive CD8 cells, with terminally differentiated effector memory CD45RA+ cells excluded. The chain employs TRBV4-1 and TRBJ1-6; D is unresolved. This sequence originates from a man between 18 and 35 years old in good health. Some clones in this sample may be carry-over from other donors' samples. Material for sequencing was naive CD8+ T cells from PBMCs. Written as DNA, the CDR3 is TGCGCCAGCAGCCAAGGGGCAATGGCGGATTATAATTCACCCCTCCACTTT. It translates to CASSQGAMADYNSPLHF.